Detailed here is one TCR beta chain. What it binds is not known. Primers included in the PCR were 60 Vbeta and 13 Jbeta primers. Sequenced by immunoSEQ multiplex PCR; TCRdb stores in-frame clones only, minus some. The table shows roughly 170,000 clones, with approximately 80% occurring only once. This sample was included in a study of cytomegalovirus exposure and HLA in healthy donors. Overall study findings and caveats: Later analysis identified a missense DCLRE1C variant that was linked to TCR beta V- and J-gene trimming.

Trimming removed 0 bases at V and 1 base at J, with 16 bases between. Germline V lookup: CDR1 SGDLS, CDR2 YYNGEE. The CDR3 sequence is 17 residues long. The chain uses TRBV9 and TRBJ1-1; D gene unclear. This clonotype originated in a woman in her forties or fifties in good health and CMV-seropositive. The sequencing input was PBMCs. The CDR3: CASSVDSLSWWNTEAFF. Written as DNA, the CDR3 is TGTGCCAGCAGCGTAGATTCTTTGAGCTGGTGGAACACTGAAGCTTTCTTT.